This section outlines one T cell receptor beta chain sequence together with its context. Germline lookup yields CDR1 MNHEY and CDR2 SVGAGI. V was shortened by 8 bases and J by 2 bases, with 12 bases between the two germline ends. This CDR3 contains 13 residues. The data are from a study of control samples from healthy donors and cancer patients. Sequencing was performed with immunoSEQ multiplex PCR; in TCRdb, only in-frame clones are kept and a portion is missing. The sample consists of roughly 93,000 clones, roughly 91% of them appearing once. The sequencing sample was made of PBMCs. The chain links TRBV6-5 to TRBJ1-1, with D perhaps matching TRBD1 (6 bases). The receptor was isolated from a woman between 45 and 60 years old with colorectal cancer. CDR3 DNA: TGTGCCAGCGGAGGACAGACCAACACTGAAGCTTTCTTT. This translates into CASGGQTNTEAFF.